One and the same sample provided the 9 T cell receptor beta chains below, sequenced in a study of metastatic and nonmetastatic thyroid tumors. Treatment of any kind had been given to no patient before thyroid surgery. TCRdb reassembled clones from the PCR reads with MiXCR. Here the sample spans 12,000 or so clones, around 31% being singletons. The sample was tumor tissue. All receptors derive from a female donor with papillary thyroid cancer or a benign thyroid nodule (not recorded which). Some clones in this sample may be carry-over from other donors' samples.

By share of the sample, this clone is medium-sized. The V and J genes are TRBV11-2 and TRBJ1-5; tentatively, D is TRBD1 (6 bases). Germline CDR1 and CDR2: SGHAT and FQNNGV. V was shortened by 2 bases and J by 3 bases, with 8 bases between the two germline ends. The CDR3 extends over 14 amino acids. The CDR3 is CASSLSGVNQPQHF. The CDR3 DNA is TGTGCCAGCAGCTTATCAGGGGTCAATCAGCCCCAGCATTTT.

This chain connects TRBV18 to TRBJ1-1; TRBD1 is a possible D gene (6 bases). V lost 4 bases and J 3 bases, leaving 9 bases between the germline ends. The CDR3 extends over 13 amino acids. The germline V gene has CDR1 KGHSH and CDR2 LQKENI. CDR3 DNA: TGTGCCAGCTCACAGGGGGTTGACACTGAAGCTTTCTTT. Its translation is CASSQGVDTEAFF.

This chain joins TRBV7-9 and TRBJ2-1; TRBD1 agrees at 7 bases. Germline trimming cut 1 base from V and 10 bases from J; bases unmatched to any gene: 1. This CDR3 is built from 12 residues. Germline V gene sequence: CDR1 SEHNR, CDR2 FQNEAQ (reference sequence). The CDR3 nucleotides are TGTGCCAGCAGCTTAGGGGACAGAGAGCAGTTCTTC. Its protein is CASSLGDREQFF.

This clone is classed as medium-sized. This rearrangement joins TRBV12-3 or TRBV12-4 to TRBJ2-7; D might be TRBD2 (6 bases). V was shortened by 6 bases and J by 2 bases, with 14 bases between the two germline ends. This CDR3 has 14 amino acids. The CDR3 here is CASSLHGTPYEQYF. In DNA, the CDR3 is TGTGCCAGCAGCCTCCACGGGACTCCCTACGAGCAGTACTTC.

This clone came up a few times. This chain joins TRBV6-1 and TRBJ2-2; D uncertain. Trimming cost V 6 bases and J 3 bases, with 8 bases left between them. The CDR3 consists of 13 residues. Germline CDR1 is MNHNS and CDR2 is SASEGT. This CDR3 reads CASRGRYTGELFF. The CDR3 coding sequence is TGTGCCAGCAGGGGCCGATACACCGGGGAGCTGTTTTTT.

This clone was seen only a few times. The chain has TRBV6-1 and TRBJ2-3, with TRBD2 as a possible D gene (5 bases). Germline assignment: CDR1 MNHNS and CDR2 SASEGT. The CDR3 contains 16 residues. V was shortened by 5 bases and J by 0 bases, with 15 bases between the two germline ends. The CDR3 spells CASSNRGRTSTDTQYF. CDR3 DNA sequence: TGTGCCAGCAGTAATAGAGGGCGGACTAGCACAGATACGCAGTATTTT.

In the case of this clone: One end of the junction does not line up with germline, which may come from a read error. V is TRBV6-2 or TRBV6-3 and J is TRBJ2-2, with D uncertain. Germline lookup yields CDR1 MNHEY and CDR2 SVGEGT. This CDR3 spans 12 amino acids. The CDR3 DNA follows: TGCGCCAGCAGTACGAACACCGGTGAGCTGTTTTTT. This gives the protein CASSTNTGELFF.

This clone was seen repeatedly, ten times or more. As DNA, the CDR3 is TGTGCCAGCAGCTTGGCCGGACCCGTCCCGGGACAGGGTTCCGGGGAGCTGTTTTTT. As protein: CASSLAGPVPGQGSGELFF. The gene calls are TRBV5-4 and TRBJ2-2, with TRBD1 identical over 9 bases. The CDR3 consists of 19 residues. Germline V lookup: CDR1 SGHNT, CDR2 YYREEE (reference sequence). Trimming took 0 bases from V and 6 from J; bases not matched to a gene: 15.

The V and J genes are TRBV27 and TRBJ2-7; D unclear. Per the germline V gene, CDR1 is MNHEY and CDR2 is SMNVEV (reference sequence). There are 13 residues in the CDR3. V lost 4 bases to trimming and J lost 6 bases, with 13 bases between them. The CDR3 reads CASSSGPTSEQYF. The CDR3 DNA is TGTGCCAGCAGTTCAGGACCGACGTCCGAGCAGTACTTC.